These T cell receptor beta chains were read from a single sample in a study of T-cell reconstitution after alpha-beta-depleted transplantation in children. TCRdb called the PCR reads again in MiXCR, with one record for every CDR3 protein. Altogether 700,000 to 950,000 distinct CDR3 sequences are present, around 15% being singletons, with the ten largest covering approximately 4.5%. The sample here was PBMCs, mostly from graft donor cells, taken 360 days after TCRalphabeta/CD19-depleted stem cell transplant. The receptors originated from a male patient aged 10 to 17 who had a stem cell transplant for acute lymphoblastic leukemia, so the T cells may come from the graft donor. The CDR3 runs from the conserved cysteine through the conserved F or W. The D gene is left open where the match is weak. Rows give clone size only sometimes, using once, few, many, or a class for an expanded clone.

size,D,J,V,DNA,CDR3
-,-,TRBJ2-5,TRBV28,TGTGCCAGCAGTTTACGGGCTCTGGCCCAGTACTTC,CASSLRALAQYF
few,-,TRBJ2-3,TRBV27,TGTGCCAGCAGTTCCCCCTTATCAGGAGAGGGCACAGATACGCAGTATTTT,CASSSPLSGEGTDTQYF
-,-,TRBJ2-6,TRBV3-1,TGTGCCAGCAGCCAAAGGTACAGGCTTTCTGGGGCCAACGTCCTGACTTTC,CASSQRYRLSGANVLTF
-,-,TRBJ1-4,TRBV21-1,TGTGCCAGCACCCCAAAGGAGCGGCTGGGGGAAAAACTGTTTTTT,CASTPKERLGEKLFF
-,TRBD1,TRBJ2-2,TRBV20-1,TGCAGTGCTAGAGATCTCTCCGGCCCGGGACAGGGAAACACCGGGGAGCTGTTTTTT,CSARDLSGPGQGNTGELFF
-,TRBD2,TRBJ2-7,TRBV2,TGTGCCAGCAGTGAAGCAGGGGACTACAAAGGGTTCGAGCAGTACTTC,CASSEAGDYKGFEQYF
many,TRBD1,TRBJ2-3,TRBV4-2,TGTGCCAGCAGCCAAGATTCATCAGGGGGCAGCACAGATACGCAGTATTTT,CASSQDSSGGSTDTQYF
few,-,TRBJ1-2,TRBV19,TGTGCCAGTAGGATTACAGGGCTCGACTATGGCTACACCTTC,CASRITGLDYGYTF
many,TRBD2,TRBJ2-1,TRBV29-1,TGCAGCGCTTCCTTCGGCGCGGGAGTTAGGAACGAGCAGTTCTTC,CSASFGAGVRNEQFF
-,-,TRBJ2-7,TRBV12-3/TRBV12-4,TGTGCCAGCAGTTCCGGCCGGGTAGGAAGACTCTACGAGCAGTACTTC,CASSSGRVGRLYEQYF
-,TRBD1,TRBJ2-7,TRBV7-9,TGTGCCAGCAGCCCCCGGGACAGCACACTCCGCACCTACGAGCAGTACTTC,CASSPRDSTLRTYEQYF
once,-,TRBJ2-1,TRBV19,TGTGCCAGCCCCAGTCCGGGGTATGAGCAGTTCTTC,CASPSPGYEQFF
few,-,TRBJ1-1,TRBV7-6,TGTGCCAGCAGCGCTAGCCTAGAGGGCACTGAAGCTTTCTTT,CASSASLEGTEAFF
-,-,TRBJ1-1,TRBV12-5,TGTGCTAGTGGTTTCGGACATACTATTTCGAACACTGAAGCTTTCTTT,CASGFGHTISNTEAFF
many,-,TRBJ1-1,TRBV7-8,TGTGCCAGCAGCTTAGGGGGAGATATGAACACTGAAGCTTTCTTT,CASSLGGDMNTEAFF
-,-,TRBJ2-6,TRBV9,TGTGCCAGCAGCTATGAGACTCCGACTTCCTCTGGGGCCAACGTCCTGACTTTC,CASSYETPTSSGANVLTF
-,TRBD2,TRBJ2-1,TRBV6-1,TGTGCCAGCAATGGACTAGCGGCTTCCTACAATGAGCAGTTCTTC,CASNGLAASYNEQFF
once,TRBD1,TRBJ1-5,TRBV5-1,TGCGCCAGCAGCGGGGTGAGACAGGGGCGCCAATCGGGCAATCAGCCCCAGCATTTT,CASSGVRQGRQSGNQPQHF
many,TRBD1,TRBJ2-4,TRBV20-1,TGCAGTGCTAGAGCCTCGCGGACAGGGAAAAACATTCAGTACTTC,CSARASRTGKNIQYF